Below, 2 T cell receptor beta chains from the same sample are listed, as sequenced in a study of T-cell memory formation after mild COVID-19 (dated by TCRdb to about 2021). Receptors were amplified or captured by 5' RACE. Reads for this sample came from an Illumina NovaSeq 6000. The public reads were reprocessed in TCRdb via fastp at Q25 and MiXCR, keeping in-frame beta chains. Records with the same CDR3 protein are collapsed into one entry carrying the most frequent genes and DNA. Within this sample are a few hundred thousand distinct CDR3 sequences, with over 9% of them counted one time only. Roughly a fifth of the sample is taken by the ten largest. The source material was PBMCs or a T cell subset sorted from them (not recorded which). The receptors shown here come from a man aged 18 to 35 who had mild COVID-19 (a few samples of this study predate the infection). The sample titles of this study are shuffled in the database, so cell type and time point are left out; the donor was told from shared clones.

This clonotype was observed at least ten times. The chain couples TRBV5-1 to TRBJ2-1, with unresolved D. V lost 4 bases and J lost 6, with 8 bases in between. The CDR3 covers 12 residues. Per germline, CDR1 SGHRS and CDR2 YFSETQ. The CDR3 nucleotides read TGCGCCAGCAGCATCCGCCCCAATGAGCAGTTCTTC. Its translation: CASSIRPNEQFF.

The rearrangement links TRBV7-9 to TRBJ1-2; 10 bases align to TRBD1. The V gene's germline CDR1 is SEHNR and CDR2 FQNEAQ (reference sequence). This CDR3 has 14 amino acids. V was clipped by 2 bases and J by 6 bases; unmatched bases: 3. The CDR3 DNA reads TGTGCCAGCAGCTTACAAGGGACAGGGGATGGCTACACCTTC. Its protein product is CASSLQGTGDGYTF.